The clone carrying this T cell receptor (beta chain) was seen only a few times. Method: immunoSEQ multiplex PCR; TCRdb's copy keeps in-frame clones and lacks some. Of more than 300,000 clones listed, 80% to 90% were seen once; the top ten hold around 4.5%. Treatment of the sample: roughly 18 received Ad26.COV2.S at low or high dose, single or two shots; roughly five received placebo; per-sample allocation not given. On day 63 after the first injection, vaccine and placebo recipients gave samples. Germline trimming cut 6 bases from V and 0 bases from J; bases unmatched to any gene: 4. CDR1 MDHEN and CDR2 SYDVKM come from the germline V gene. This CDR3 spans 15 amino acids. The data are from a study of Ad26.COV2.S vaccination and SARS-CoV-2 variants.

The chain uses TRBV28 and TRBJ2-7; 11 bases map to TRBD2. The sequence derives from a person aged 18-60 years who received the Ad26.COV2.S COVID-19 vaccine or a placebo. Sample: peripheral blood, taken in a trial of Ad26.COV2.S vaccine versus placebo. CDR3 bases: TGTGCCAGCAGAAGTGGGACTAGCGGCTCCTACGAGCAGTACTTC. Translating it yields CASRSGTSGSYEQYF.